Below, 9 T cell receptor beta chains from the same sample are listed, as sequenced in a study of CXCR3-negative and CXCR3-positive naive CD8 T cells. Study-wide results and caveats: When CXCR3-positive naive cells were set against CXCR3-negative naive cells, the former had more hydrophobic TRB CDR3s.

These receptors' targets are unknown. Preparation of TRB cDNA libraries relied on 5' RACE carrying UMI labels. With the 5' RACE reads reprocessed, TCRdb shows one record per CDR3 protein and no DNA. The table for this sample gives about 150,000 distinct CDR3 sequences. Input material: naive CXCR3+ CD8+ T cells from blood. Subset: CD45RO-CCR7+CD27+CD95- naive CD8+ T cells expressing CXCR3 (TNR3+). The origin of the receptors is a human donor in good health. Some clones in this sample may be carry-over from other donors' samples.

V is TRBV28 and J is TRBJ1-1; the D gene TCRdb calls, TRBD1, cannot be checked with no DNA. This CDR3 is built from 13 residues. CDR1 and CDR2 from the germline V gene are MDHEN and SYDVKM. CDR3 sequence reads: CASTGQGYTEAFF.

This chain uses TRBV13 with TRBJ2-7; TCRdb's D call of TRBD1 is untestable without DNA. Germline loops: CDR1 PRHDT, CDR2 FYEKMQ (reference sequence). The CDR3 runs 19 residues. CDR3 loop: CASSLEGGGGSGWSYEQYF.

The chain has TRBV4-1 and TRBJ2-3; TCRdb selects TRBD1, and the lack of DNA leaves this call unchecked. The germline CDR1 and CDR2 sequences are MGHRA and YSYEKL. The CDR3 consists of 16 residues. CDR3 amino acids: CASSQQPGAGPDTQYF.

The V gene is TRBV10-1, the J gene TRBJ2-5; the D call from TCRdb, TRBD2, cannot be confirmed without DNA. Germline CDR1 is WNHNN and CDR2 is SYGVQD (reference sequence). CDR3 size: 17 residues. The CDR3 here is CASSETGLAGLPGTQYF.

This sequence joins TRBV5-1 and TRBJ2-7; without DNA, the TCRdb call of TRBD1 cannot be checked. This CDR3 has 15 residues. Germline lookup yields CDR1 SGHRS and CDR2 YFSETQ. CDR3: CASSLEGQSSYEQYF.

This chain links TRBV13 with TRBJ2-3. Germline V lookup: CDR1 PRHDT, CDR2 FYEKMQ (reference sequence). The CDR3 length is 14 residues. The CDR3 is CASSLDPKADTQYF.

This CDR3 reads CASSLVLSDTQYF. The rearrangement joins TRBV7-6 to TRBJ2-3. Germline CDR1 reads SGHVS; CDR2 reads FNYEAQ. The CDR3 covers 13 residues.

The chain's CDR3 is CASSLEGTNTEAFF. The rearrangement joins TRBV5-1 to TRBJ1-1; TCRdb calls TRBD1, which cannot be checked without DNA. Germline V CDR1 and CDR2: SGHRS, YFSETQ. The CDR3 loop spans 14 amino acids.

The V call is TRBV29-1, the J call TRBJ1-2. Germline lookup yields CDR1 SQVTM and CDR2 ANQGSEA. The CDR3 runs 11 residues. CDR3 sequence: CSVDLGYGYTF.